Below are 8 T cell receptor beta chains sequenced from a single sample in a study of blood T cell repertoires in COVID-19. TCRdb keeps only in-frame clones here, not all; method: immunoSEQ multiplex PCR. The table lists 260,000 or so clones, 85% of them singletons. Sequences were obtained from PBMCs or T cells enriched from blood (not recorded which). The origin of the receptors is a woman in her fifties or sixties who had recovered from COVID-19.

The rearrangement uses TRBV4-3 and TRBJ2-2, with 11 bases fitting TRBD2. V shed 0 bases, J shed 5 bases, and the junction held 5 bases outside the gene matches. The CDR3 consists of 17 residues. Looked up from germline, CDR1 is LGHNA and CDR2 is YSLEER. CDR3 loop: CASSQDSSGRWTGELFF. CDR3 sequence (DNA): TGCGCCAGCAGCCAAGATTCTAGCGGGAGGTGGACCGGGGAGCTGTTTTTT.

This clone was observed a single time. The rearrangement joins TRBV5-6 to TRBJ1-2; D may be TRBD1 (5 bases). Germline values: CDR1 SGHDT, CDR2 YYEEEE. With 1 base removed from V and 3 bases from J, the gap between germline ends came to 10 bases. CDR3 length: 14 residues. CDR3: CASSLQGQDYGYTF. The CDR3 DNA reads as TGTGCCAGCAGCTTGCAAGGACAAGACTATGGCTACACCTTC.

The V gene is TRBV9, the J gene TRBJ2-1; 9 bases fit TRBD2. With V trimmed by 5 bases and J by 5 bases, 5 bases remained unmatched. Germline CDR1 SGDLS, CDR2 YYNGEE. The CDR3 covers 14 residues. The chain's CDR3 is CASSLAGPDNEQFF. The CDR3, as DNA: TGTGCCAGCAGTCTAGCGGGGCCAGACAATGAGCAGTTCTTC.

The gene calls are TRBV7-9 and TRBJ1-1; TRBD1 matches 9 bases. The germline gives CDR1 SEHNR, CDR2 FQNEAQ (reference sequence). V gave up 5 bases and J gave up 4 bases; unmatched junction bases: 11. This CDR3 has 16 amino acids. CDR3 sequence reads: CASSPWTGDSSTEAFF. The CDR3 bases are TGTGCCAGCAGCCCATGGACAGGGGATTCTAGCACTGAAGCTTTCTTT.

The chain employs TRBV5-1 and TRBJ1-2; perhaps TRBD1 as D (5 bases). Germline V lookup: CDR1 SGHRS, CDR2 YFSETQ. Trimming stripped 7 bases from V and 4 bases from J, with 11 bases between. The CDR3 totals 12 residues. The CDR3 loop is CASGSDIYGYTF. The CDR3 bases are TGCGCCAGCGGGTCGGACATCTATGGCTACACCTTC.

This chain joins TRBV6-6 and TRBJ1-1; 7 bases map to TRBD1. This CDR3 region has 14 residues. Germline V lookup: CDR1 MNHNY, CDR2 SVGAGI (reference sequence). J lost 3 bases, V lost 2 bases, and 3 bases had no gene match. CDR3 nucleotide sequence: TGTGCCAGCAGTTACCACGACAGGGACACTGAAGCTTTCTTT. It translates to CASSYHDRDTEAFF.

The CDR3 coding sequence is TGCGCCAGCAGCGATGGACAGGGTTACAATGAGCAGTTCTTC. Translating it yields CASSDGQGYNEQFF. V gene TRBV5-1 combines with J gene TRBJ2-1; 8 bases are shared with TRBD1. This CDR3 region has 14 residues. Germline values: CDR1 SGHRS, CDR2 YFSETQ. With 4 bases clipped from V and 4 bases from J, the junction kept 4 bases outside the gene matches.

The chain's CDR3 is CASSLGPGQGVSGYTF. The DNA for the CDR3 is TGCGCCAGCAGCTTGGGACCGGGACAGGGGGTGAGCGGCTACACCTTC. V and J are TRBV5-1 and TRBJ1-2; 11 nucleotides line up with TRBD1. V was pared by 0 bases and J by 8 bases, with 9 bases of the junction left unmatched. Germline V gene sequence: CDR1 SGHRS, CDR2 YFSETQ. This CDR3 comprises 16 residues.